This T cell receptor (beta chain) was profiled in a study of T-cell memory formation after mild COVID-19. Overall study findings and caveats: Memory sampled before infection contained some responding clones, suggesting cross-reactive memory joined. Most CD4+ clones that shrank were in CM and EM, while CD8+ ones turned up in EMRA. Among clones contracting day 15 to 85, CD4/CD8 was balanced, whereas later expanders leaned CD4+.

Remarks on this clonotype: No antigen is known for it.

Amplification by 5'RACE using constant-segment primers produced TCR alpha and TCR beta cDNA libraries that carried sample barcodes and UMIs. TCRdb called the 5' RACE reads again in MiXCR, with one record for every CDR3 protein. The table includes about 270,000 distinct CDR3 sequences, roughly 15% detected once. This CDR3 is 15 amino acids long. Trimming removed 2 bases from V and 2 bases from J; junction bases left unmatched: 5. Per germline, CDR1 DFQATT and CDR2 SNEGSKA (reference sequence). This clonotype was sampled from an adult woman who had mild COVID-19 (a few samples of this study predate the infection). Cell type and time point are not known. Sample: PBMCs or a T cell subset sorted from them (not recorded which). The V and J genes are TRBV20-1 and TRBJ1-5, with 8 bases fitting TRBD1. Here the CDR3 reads CSARTSTGGNQPQHF. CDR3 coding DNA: TGCAGTGCTAGAACATCGACAGGGGGCAATCAGCCCCAGCATTTT.